This TCR beta chain originates from a study of T-cell reconstitution after alpha-beta-depleted transplantation in children. A remark on this clonotype: Its antigen remains unknown.

Whole-study results and caveats: Several hundred graft clones that had expanded were reportedly the source of alpha-beta T cells about two months after transplant. A year had passed since transplant, and T-cell counts and diversity by then came mostly from newly produced T cells. At day 60, the high TCRbeta diversity found in some patients originated from recipient T cells and thymic progenitors that had survived.

Unique molecular identifiers were incorporated when the TCRbeta library was constructed. TCRdb itself ran the PCR reads through MiXCR, one entry per CDR3 protein. The sample has about 110,000 distinct CDR3 sequences, 5% to 8% seen once. Germline CDR1 ENHRY, CDR2 SYGVKD. This CDR3 has 15 residues. The V and J ends lost 2 bases and 1 base, in that order; junction bases with no gene match: 3. The starting material was PBMCs, mostly from graft donor cells, obtained 360 days after TCRalphabeta/CD19-depleted stem cell transplant. V is TRBV10-3 and J is TRBJ2-3; 7 nucleotides agree with TRBD2. The receptor's source is a male patient between 2 and 10 years old who had a stem cell transplant for acute lymphoblastic leukemia, so the T cells may come from the graft donor. The CDR3 reads CAISEGAGGTDTQYF. The DNA of the CDR3 is TGTGCCATCAGTGAGGGGGCGGGGGGCACAGATACGCAGTATTTT.